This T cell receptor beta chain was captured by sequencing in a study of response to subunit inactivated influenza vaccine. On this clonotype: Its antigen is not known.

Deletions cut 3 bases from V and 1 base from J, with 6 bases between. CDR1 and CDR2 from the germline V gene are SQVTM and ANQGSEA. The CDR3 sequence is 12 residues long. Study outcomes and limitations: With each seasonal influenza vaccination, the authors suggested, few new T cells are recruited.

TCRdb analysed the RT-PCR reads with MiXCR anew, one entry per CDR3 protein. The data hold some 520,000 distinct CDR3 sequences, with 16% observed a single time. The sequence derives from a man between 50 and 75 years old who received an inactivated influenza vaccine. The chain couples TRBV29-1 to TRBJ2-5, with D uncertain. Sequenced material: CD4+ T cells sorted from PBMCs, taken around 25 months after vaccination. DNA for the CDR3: TGCAGCGTTGAGGTCATCCAAGAGACCCAGTACTTC. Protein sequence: CSVEVIQETQYF.